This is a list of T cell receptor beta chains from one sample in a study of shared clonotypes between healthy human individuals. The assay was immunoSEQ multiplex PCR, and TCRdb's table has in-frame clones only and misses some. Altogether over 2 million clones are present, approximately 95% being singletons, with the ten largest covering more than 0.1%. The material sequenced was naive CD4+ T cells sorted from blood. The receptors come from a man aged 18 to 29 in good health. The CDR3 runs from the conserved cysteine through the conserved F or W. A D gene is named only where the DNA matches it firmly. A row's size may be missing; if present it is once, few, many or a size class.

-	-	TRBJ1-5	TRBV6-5	CASSWPAFSNQPQHF	TGTGCCAGCAGTTGGCCTGCCTTTAGCAATCAGCCCCAGCATTTT
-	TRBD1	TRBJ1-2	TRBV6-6	CASRQGLYGYTF	TGTGCCAGTAGACAGGGACTCTATGGCTACACCTTC
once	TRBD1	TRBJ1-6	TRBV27	CASSSSPTGDSPLHF	TGTGCCAGCAGCTCCTCCCCCACAGGGGATTCACCCCTCCACTTT
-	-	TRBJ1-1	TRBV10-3	CAISVRDGDTEAFF	TGTGCCATCAGCGTAAGGGACGGAGACACTGAAGCTTTCTTT
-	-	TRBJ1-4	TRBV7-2	CASSLGVELFF	TGTGCCAGCAGCTTAGGAGTAGAACTGTTTTTT
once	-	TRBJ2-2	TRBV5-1	CASSLYADREAGELFF	TGCGCCAGCAGCTTGTACGCTGACAGGGAGGCCGGGGAGCTGTTTTTT
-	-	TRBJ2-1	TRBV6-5	CASSYSQTPSYNEQFF	TGTGCCAGCAGTTACTCGCAGACCCCCTCCTACAATGAGCAGTTCTTC
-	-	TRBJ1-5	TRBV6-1	CASSEEGRGQPQHF	TGTGCCAGCAGTGAAGAAGGTAGGGGGCAGCCCCAGCATTTT
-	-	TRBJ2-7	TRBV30	CACLTGRYEQYF	TGTGCCTGCTTAACAGGGAGGTACGAGCAGTACTTC
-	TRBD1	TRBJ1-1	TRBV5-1	CASSAGQGSGTEAFF	TGCGCCAGCAGCGCGGGACAGGGGTCGGGTACTGAAGCTTTCTTT
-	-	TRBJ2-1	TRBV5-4	CASSWTKGLPGEQFF	TGTGCCAGCAGCTGGACGAAGGGATTGCCCGGAGAGCAGTTCTTC
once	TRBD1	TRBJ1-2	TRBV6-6	CASSYLTGYGYTF	TGTGCCAGCAGTTACTTGACAGGGTACGGCTACACCTTC
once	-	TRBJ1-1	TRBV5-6	CASSLRLNGFDTEAFF	TGTGCCAGCAGCTTGAGACTAAATGGGTTCGACACTGAAGCTTTCTTT
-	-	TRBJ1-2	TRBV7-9	CASSPPLIDYGYTF	TGTGCCAGCAGCCCCCCCCTGATCGACTATGGCTACACCTTC
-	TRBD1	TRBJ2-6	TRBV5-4	CASTLGGAGANVLTF	TGTGCCAGCACCCTAGGGGGCGCCGGGGCCAACGTCCTGACTTTC
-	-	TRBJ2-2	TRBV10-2	CASSGGFTGELFF	TGCGCCAGCAGTGGAGGCTTCACCGGGGAGCTGTTTTTT
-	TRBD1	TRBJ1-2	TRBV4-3	CASSQARGQGSGYTF	TGCGCCAGCAGCCAAGCTCGGGGACAGGGCAGTGGCTACACCTTC
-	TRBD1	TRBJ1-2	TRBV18	CASSPPGQTSAGYTF	TGTGCCAGCTCACCACCGGGACAGACTTCAGCGGGCTACACCTTC
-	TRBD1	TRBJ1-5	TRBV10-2	CASSDDRGLLGNQPQHF	TGCGCCAGCAGTGATGACAGGGGGCTTTTGGGCAATCAGCCCCAGCATTTT
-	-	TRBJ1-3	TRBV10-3	CAIRGSGNTIYF	TGTGCCATCAGGGGGAGCGGAAACACCATATATTTT
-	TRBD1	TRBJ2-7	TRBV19	CASSSEGTGAYEQYF	TGTGCCAGTAGTAGTGAAGGGACAGGCGCTTACGAGCAGTACTTC
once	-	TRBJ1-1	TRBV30	CAWGLTTEAFF	TGTGCCTGGGGCCTCACCACTGAAGCTTTCTTT
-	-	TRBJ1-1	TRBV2	CAGLQVVLTEAFF	TGTGCCGGTCTCCAAGTTGTACTAACCGAAGCTTTCTTT
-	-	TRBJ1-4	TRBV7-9	CASSYLLDRSNEKLFF	TGTGCCAGCAGCTACCTTTTAGACAGAAGCAATGAAAAACTGTTTTTT
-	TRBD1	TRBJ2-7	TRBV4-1	CASSLSPGTGGFEQYF	TGCGCCAGCAGCCTGTCCCCCGGGACAGGGGGTTTCGAGCAGTACTTC
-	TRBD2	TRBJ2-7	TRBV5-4	CASSLAAGRDEQYF	TGTGCCAGCAGCTTGGCGGCAGGGAGGGACGAGCAGTACTTC
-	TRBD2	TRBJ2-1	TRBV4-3	CASSQYNGRLAGGNEQFF	TGCGCCAGCAGCCAGTACAATGGTAGACTAGCGGGTGGCAATGAGCAGTTCTTC
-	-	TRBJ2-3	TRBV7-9	CASSLVWWSNTDTQYF	TGTGCCAGCAGCTTAGTATGGTGGTCGAACACAGATACGCAGTATTTT
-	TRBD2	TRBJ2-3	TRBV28	CASSPPGGFADTQYF	TGTGCCAGCAGCCCCCCGGGGGGATTCGCAGATACGCAGTATTTT
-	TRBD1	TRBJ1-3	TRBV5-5	CASSSQGALSGNTIYF	TGTGCCAGCAGTTCACAGGGGGCTCTCTCTGGAAACACCATATATTTT
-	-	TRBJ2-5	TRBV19	CATSTGPSGLQETQYF	TGTGCCACCAGTACCGGACCCAGCGGGCTTCAAGAGACCCAGTACTTC
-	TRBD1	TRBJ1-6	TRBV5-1	CASSLGDSLVSPLHF	TGCGCCAGCAGCTTGGGGGACAGTCTTGTTTCACCCCTCCACTTT
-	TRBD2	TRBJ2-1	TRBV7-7	CASSLSSGSSYNEQFF	TGTGCTAGCAGCTTATCTAGCGGCAGCTCCTACAATGAGCAGTTCTTC
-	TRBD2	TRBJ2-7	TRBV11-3	CASSRGGTTYEQYF	TGTGCCAGCAGCCGCGGGGGTACCACCTACGAGCAGTACTTC
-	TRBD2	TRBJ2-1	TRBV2	CASSAGIAGKFF	TGTGCCAGCAGTGCCGGAATAGCGGGAAAGTTCTTC
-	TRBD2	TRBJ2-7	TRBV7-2	CASSSGLAGDGYEQYF	TGTGCCAGCAGCTCCGGACTAGCGGGAGATGGCTACGAGCAGTACTTC
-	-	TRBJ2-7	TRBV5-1	CASSLLSGALYEQYF	TGCGCCAGCAGCTTGTTGTCAGGGGCCCTCTACGAGCAGTACTTC
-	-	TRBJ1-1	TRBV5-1	CASSSRGRGNTEAFF	TGCGCCAGCAGCTCGCGCGGCAGGGGAAACACTGAAGCTTTCTTT
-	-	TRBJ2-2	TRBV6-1	CASSDLGGRGTGELFF	TGTGCCAGCAGTGATTTGGGCGGCAGAGGCACCGGGGAGCTGTTTTTT
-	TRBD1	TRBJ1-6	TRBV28	CASRPTTGSSYNSPLHF	TGTGCCAGCAGGCCAACGACAGGGAGCTCCTATAATTCACCCCTCCACTTT
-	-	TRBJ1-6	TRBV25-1	CASSGLLGVGNSPLHF	TGTGCCAGCAGCGGTCTACTGGGAGTAGGGAATTCACCCCTCCACTTT
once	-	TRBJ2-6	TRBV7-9	CASSLSGAPGANVLTF	TGTGCCAGCAGTCTGAGTGGGGCCCCTGGGGCCAACGTCCTGACTTTC
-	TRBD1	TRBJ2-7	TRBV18	CASSLNPGTEGYF	TGTGCCAGCTCACTCAACCCCGGGACAGAGGGGTACTTC
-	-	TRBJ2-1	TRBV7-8	CASSLGEASEQFF	TGTGCCAGCAGCTTGGGAGAGGCTAGCGAGCAGTTCTTC
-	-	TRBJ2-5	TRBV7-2	CASSLERGETQYF	TGTGCCAGCAGCTTAGAGCGTGGGGAGACCCAGTACTTC
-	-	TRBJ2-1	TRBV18	CASSPQTGGNEQFF	TGTGCCAGCTCACCTCAGACAGGAGGTAATGAGCAGTTCTTC
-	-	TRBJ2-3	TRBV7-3	CASSSPPDTQYF	TGTGCCAGCAGCTCCCCCCCGGATACGCAGTATTTT
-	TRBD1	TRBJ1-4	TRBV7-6	CASSSLGPGTGEKLFF	TGTGCCAGCAGCTCCCTAGGTCCCGGGACAGGGGAAAAACTGTTTTTT
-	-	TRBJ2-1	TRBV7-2	CASSFGHPNEQFF	TGTGCCAGCAGCTTTGGCCACCCCAATGAGCAGTTCTTC
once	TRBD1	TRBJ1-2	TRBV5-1	CASSTGGNYGYTF	TGCGCCAGCAGTACAGGGGGCAACTATGGCTACACCTTC
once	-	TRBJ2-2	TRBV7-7	CASSLGGARPGELFF	TGTGCTAGCAGCTTAGGTGGGGCGAGGCCCGGGGAGCTGTTTTTT